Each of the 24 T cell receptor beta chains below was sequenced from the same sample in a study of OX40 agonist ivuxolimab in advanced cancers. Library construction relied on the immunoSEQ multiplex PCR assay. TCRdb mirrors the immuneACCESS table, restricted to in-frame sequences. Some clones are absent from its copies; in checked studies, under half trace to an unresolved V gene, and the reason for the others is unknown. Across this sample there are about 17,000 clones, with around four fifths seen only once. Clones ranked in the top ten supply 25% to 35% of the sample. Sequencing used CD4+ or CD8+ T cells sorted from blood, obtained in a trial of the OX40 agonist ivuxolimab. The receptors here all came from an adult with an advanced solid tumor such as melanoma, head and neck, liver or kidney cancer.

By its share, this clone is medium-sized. The CDR3 loop reads CAGSWNTEAFF. CDR3 nucleotide sequence: TGTGCCGGGTCGTGGAACACTGAAGCTTTCTTT. The chain combines TRBV7-9 with TRBJ1-1; D ambiguous. V lost 11 bases and J 1 base, leaving 8 bases between the germline ends. Germline V gene lookup returns CDR1 SEHNR and CDR2 FQNEAQ (reference sequence). This CDR3 spans 11 amino acids. The full variable domain, with the rest looked up from reference TRBV7-9 and TRBJ1-1, is DTGVSQNPRHKITKRGQNVTFRCDPISEHNRLYWYRQTLGQGPEFLTYFQNEAQLEKSRLLSDRFSAERPKGSFSTLEIQRTEQGDSAMYLCAGSWNTEAFFGQGTRLTVV.

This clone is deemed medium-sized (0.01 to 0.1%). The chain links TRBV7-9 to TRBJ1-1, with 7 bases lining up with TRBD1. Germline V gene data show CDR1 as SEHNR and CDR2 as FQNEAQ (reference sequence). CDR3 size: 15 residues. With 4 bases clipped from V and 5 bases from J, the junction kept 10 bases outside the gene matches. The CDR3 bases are TGTGCCAGCAGCTCAATGGGAGGGGGCAGAACTGAAGCTTTCTTT. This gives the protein CASSSMGGGRTEAFF.

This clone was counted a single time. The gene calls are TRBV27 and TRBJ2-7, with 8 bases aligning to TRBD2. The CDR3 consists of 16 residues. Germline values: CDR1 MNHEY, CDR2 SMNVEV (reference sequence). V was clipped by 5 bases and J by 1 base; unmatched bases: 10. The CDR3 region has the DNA TGTGCCAGCAGTCCCCGGGGTAGCGGGGATTCCTACGAGCAGTACTTC. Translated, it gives CASSPRGSGDSYEQYF.

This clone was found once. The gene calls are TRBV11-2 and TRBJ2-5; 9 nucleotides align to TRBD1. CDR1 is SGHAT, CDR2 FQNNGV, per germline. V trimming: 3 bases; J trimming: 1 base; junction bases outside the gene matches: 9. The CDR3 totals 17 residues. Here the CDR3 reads CASSFNRGQGVQETQYF. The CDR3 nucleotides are TGTGCCAGCAGCTTCAATCGGGGACAGGGAGTCCAAGAGACCCAGTACTTC.

CDR3 residues: CASSFWVTDNEQFF. Here the CDR3 DNA reads TGTGCCAGCAGCTTTTGGGTTACGGACAATGAGCAGTTCTTC. The chain couples TRBV7-2 to TRBJ2-1; no firm D call. The V end was cut by 3 bases, the J end by 5 bases, with 11 bases between. This CDR3 spans 14 amino acids. The germline gives CDR1 SGHTA, CDR2 FQGNSA.

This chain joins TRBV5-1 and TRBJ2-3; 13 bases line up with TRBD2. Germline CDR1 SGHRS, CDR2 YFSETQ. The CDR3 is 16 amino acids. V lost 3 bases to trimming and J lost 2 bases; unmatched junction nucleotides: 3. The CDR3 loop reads CASSWGLAGNTDTQYF. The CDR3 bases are TGCGCCAGCAGCTGGGGACTAGCGGGAAACACAGATACGCAGTATTTT.

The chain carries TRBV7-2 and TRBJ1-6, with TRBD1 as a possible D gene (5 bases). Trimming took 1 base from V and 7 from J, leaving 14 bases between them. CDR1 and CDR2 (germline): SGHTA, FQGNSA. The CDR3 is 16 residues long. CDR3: CASSLVQEGGNSPLHF. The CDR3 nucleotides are TGTGCCAGCAGCTTAGTACAGGAAGGCGGCAATTCACCCCTCCACTTT. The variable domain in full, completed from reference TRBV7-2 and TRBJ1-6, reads GAGVSQSPSNKVTEKGKDVELRCDPISGHTALYWYRQSLGQGLEFLIYFQGNSAPDKSGLPSDRFSAERTGGSVSTLTIQRTQQEDSAVYLCASSLVQEGGNSPLHFGNGTRLTVT.

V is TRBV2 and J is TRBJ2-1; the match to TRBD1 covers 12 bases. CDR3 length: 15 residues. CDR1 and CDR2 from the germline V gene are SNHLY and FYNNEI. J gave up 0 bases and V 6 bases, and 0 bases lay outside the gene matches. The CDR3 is CASRGQGASYNEQFF. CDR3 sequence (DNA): TGTGCCAGCAGGGGACAGGGGGCCTCCTACAATGAGCAGTTCTTC. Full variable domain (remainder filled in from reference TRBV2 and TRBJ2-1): EPEVTQTPSHQVTQMGQEVILRCVPISNHLYFYWYRQILGQKVEFLVSFYNNEISEKSEIFDDQFSVERPDGSNFTLKIRSTKLEDSAMYFCASRGQGASYNEQFFGPGTRLTVL.

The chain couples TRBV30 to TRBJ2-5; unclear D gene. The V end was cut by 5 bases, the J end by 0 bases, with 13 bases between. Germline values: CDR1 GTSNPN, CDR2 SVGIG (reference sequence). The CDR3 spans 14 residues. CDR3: CAWASSLDQETQYF. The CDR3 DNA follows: TGTGCCTGGGCATCCTCCCTGGACCAAGAGACCCAGTACTTC. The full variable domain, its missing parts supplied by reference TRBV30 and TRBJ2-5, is SQTIHQWPATLVQPVGSPLSLECTVEGTSNPNLYWYRQAAGRGLQLLFYSVGIGQISSEVPQNLSASRPQDRQFILSSKKLLLSDSGFYLCAWASSLDQETQYFGPGTRLLVL.

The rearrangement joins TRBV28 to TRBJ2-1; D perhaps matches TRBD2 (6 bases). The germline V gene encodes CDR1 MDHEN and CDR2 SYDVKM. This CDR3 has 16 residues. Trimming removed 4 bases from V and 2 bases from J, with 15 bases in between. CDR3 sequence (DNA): TGTGCCAGCAGTTCCCCGGGAGTTGGGACCTACAATGAGCAGTTCTTC. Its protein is CASSSPGVGTYNEQFF.

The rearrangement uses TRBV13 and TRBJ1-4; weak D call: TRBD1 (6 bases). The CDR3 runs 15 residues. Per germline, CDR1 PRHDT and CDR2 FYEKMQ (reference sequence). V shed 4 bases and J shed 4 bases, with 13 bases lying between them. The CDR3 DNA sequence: TGTGCCAGCAGCTCCAGGGGCCGTGATAATGAAAAACTGTTTTTT. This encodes CASSSRGRDNEKLFF. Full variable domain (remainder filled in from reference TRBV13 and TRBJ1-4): AAGVIQSPRHLIKEKRETATLKCYPIPRHDTVYWYQQGPGQDPQFLISFYEKMQSDKGSIPDRFSAQQFSDYHSELNMSSLELGDSALYFCASSSRGRDNEKLFFGSGTQLSVL.

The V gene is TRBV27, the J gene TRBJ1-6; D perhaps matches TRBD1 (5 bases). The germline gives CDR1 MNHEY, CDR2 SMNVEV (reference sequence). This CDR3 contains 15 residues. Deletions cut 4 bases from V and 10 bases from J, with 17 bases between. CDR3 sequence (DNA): TGTGCCAGCAGTTCCATAGGGGCCCGAGAATCACCCCTCCACTTT. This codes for CASSSIGARESPLHF.

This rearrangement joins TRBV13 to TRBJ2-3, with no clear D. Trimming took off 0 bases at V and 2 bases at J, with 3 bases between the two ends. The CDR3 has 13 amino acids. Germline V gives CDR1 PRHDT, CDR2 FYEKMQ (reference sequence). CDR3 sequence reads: CASSLGVTDTQYF. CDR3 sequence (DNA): TGTGCCAGCAGCTTAGGGGTCACAGATACGCAGTATTTT.

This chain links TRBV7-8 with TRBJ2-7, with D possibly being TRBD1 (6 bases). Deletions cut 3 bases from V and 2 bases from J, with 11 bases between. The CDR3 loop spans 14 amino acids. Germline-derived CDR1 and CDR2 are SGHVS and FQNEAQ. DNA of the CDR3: TGTGCCAGCAGCTTGAGGGGGTCCACCTACGAGCAGTACTTC. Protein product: CASSLRGSTYEQYF.

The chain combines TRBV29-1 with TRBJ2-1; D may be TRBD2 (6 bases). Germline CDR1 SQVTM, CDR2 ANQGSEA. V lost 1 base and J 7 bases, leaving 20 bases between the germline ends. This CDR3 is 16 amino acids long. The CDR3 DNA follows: TGCAGCGTTGAAGCTCCGTACCTTGGTCGGGAGAATGAGCAGTTCTTC. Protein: CSVEAPYLGRENEQFF.

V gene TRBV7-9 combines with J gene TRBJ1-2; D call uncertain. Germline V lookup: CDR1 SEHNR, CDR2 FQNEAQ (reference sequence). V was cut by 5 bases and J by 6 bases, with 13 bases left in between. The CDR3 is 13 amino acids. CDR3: CASSPPRLDGYTF. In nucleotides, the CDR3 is TGTGCCAGCAGCCCCCCGAGGTTAGATGGCTACACCTTC.

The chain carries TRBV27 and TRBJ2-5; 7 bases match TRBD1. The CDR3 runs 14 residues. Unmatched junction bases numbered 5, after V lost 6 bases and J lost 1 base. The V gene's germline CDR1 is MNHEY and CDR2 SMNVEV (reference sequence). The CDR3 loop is CASSSGTVQETQYF. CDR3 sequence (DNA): TGTGCCAGCAGCTCCGGGACAGTCCAAGAGACCCAGTACTTC.

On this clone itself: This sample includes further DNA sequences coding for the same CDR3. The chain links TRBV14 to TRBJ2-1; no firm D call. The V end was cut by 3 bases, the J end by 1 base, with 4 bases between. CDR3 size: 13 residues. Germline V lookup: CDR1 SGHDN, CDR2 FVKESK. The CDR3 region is CASSHASYNEQFF. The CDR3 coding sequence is TGTGCCAGCAGCCATGCGTCCTACAATGAGCAGTTCTTC.

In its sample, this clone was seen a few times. As DNA, the CDR3 is TGTGCCAGCAGCTTCCAAACAGATACGCAGTATTTT. It is translated as CASSFQTDTQYF. The J gene is TRBJ2-3, the V gene TRBV11-2; D not resolved. Germline loops: CDR1 SGHAT, CDR2 FQNNGV. The CDR3 runs 12 residues. Trimming removed 3 bases at V and 3 bases at J, with 4 bases between.

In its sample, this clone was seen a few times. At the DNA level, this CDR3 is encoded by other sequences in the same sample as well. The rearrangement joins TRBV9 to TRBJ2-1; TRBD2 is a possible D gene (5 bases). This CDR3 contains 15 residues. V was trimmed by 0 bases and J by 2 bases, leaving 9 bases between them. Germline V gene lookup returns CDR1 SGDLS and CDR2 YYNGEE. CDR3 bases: TGTGCCAGCAGCGTAGTGAGCGGCGCCTACAATGAGCAGTTCTTC. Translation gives CASSVVSGAYNEQFF. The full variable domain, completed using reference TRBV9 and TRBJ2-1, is DSGVTQTPKHLITATGQRVTLRCSPRSGDLSVYWYQQSLDQGLQFLIQYYNGEERAKGNILERFSAQQFPDLHSELNLSSLELGDSALYFCASSVVSGAYNEQFFGPGTRLTVL.

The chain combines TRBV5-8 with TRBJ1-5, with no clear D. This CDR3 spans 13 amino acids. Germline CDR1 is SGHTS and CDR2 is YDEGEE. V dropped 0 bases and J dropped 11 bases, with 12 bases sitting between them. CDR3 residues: CASSLGPPGAQHF. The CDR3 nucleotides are TGTGCCAGCAGCTTGGGACCCCCGGGAGCCCAGCATTTT.

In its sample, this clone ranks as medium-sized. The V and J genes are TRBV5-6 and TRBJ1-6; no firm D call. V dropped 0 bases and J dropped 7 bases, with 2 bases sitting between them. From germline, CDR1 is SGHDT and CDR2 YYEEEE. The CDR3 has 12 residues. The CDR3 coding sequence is TGTGCCAGCAGCTTGGTCAATTCACCCCTCCACTTT. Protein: CASSLVNSPLHF.

The chain's CDR3 is CASSLGLAGLSNEQFF. CDR3 sequence (DNA): TGTGCCAGCAGCTTAGGACTAGCGGGACTATCGAATGAGCAGTTCTTC. The chain recombines TRBV5-4 with TRBJ2-1; 12 positions match TRBD2. Germline V gene lookup returns CDR1 SGHNT and CDR2 YYREEE (reference sequence). This CDR3 region has 16 residues. V shed 2 bases, J shed 7 bases, and the junction held 7 bases outside the gene matches. The whole variable domain, filled in from reference TRBV5-4 and TRBJ2-1, reads ETGVTQSPTHLIKTRGQQVTLRCSSQSGHNTVSWYQQALGQGPQFIFQYYREEENGRGNFPPRFSGLQFPNYSSELNVNALELDDSALYLCASSLGLAGLSNEQFFGPGTRLTVL.

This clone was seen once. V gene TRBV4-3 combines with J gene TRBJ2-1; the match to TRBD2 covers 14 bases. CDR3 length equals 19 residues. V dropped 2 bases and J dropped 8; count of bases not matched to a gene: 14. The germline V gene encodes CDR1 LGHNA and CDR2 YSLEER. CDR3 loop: CASSQKTSGGASFPHEQFF. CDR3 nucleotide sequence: TGCGCCAGCAGCCAAAAGACTAGCGGGGGGGCAAGTTTCCCCCATGAGCAGTTCTTC.